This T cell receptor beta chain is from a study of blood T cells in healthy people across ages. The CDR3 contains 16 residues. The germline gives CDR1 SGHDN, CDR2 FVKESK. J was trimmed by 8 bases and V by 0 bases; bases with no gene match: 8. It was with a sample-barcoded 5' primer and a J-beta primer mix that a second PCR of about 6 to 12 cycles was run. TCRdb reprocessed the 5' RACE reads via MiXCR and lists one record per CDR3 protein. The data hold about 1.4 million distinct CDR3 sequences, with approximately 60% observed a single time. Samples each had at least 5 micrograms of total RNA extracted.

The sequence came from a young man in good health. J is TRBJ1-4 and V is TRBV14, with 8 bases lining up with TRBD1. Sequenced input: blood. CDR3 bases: TGTGCCAGCAGCCAAGAGACAGGGGCGTACAAGGAAAAACTGTTTTTT. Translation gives CASSQETGAYKEKLFF.